The rows below give T cell receptor beta chains drawn from one sample of a study of graft-versus-host responses after intestinal transplantation. The repertoire was sequenced with immunoSEQ multiplex PCR; TCRdb's copy has only in-frame clones and lacks some. This table holds roughly 36,000 clones, roughly 80% found once. The input for sequencing was PBMCs, taken about 1,000 days after transplant. The receptor set was obtained from a human patient who received an intestinal transplant, so some T cells may come from the graft donor. CDR3s include the opening cysteine and the closing phenylalanine or tryptophan. A D gene is named only where the DNA matches it firmly. Size tells how often a clone was seen (once, few, many) or the class of an expanded clone, and some rows leave it out.

d_call,j_call,v_call,clone_size,cdr3_aa,cdr3_nt
TRBD1,TRBJ2-6,TRBV5-1,.,CASSLTGQASGANVLTF,TGCGCCAGCAGCCTCACTGGACAGGCCTCTGGGGCCAACGTCCTGACTTTC
.,TRBJ2-7,TRBV4-2,.,CASSQDSRVGEQYF,TGTGCCAGCAGCCAAGACTCAAGGGTCGGCGAGCAGTACTTC
.,TRBJ2-7,TRBV13,.,CASSRTRTYEQYF,TGTGCCAGCAGCCGAACTCGAACCTACGAGCAGTACTTC
.,TRBJ2-7,TRBV27,once,CASSFAGSYEQYF,TGTGCCAGCAGTTTTGCAGGTTCCTACGAGCAGTACTTC
.,TRBJ1-2,TRBV28,.,CASGGGGWYGYTF,TGTGCCAGCGGGGGCGGGGGGTGGTATGGCTACACCTTC
.,TRBJ2-1,TRBV7-3,.,CASSLTVQGTEQFF,TGTGCCAGCAGCTTAACTGTTCAGGGTACGGAGCAGTTCTTC
.,TRBJ1-1,TRBV20-1,.,CSARGDTEAFF,TGCAGTGCTAGAGGGGACACTGAAGCTTTCTTT
.,TRBJ1-1,TRBV6-1,.,CASSVGGGGDGAEAFF,TGTGCCAGCAGTGTGGGGGGTGGTGGGGACGGGGCTGAAGCTTTCTTT
TRBD1,TRBJ1-5,TRBV28,.,CAGRQGSQPQHF,TGTGCCGGTAGACAGGGGAGTCAGCCCCAGCATTTT
TRBD2,TRBJ2-1,TRBV9,.,CASSVRVAGADEQFF,TGTGCCAGCAGCGTACGGGTAGCGGGAGCTGATGAGCAGTTCTTC
.,TRBJ2-7,TRBV6-1,.,CASSEQASSYEQYF,TGTGCCAGCAGTGAACAGGCCAGCTCCTACGAGCAGTACTTC
TRBD1,TRBJ1-5,TRBV28,.,CASSPWTGDSNQPQHF,TGTGCCAGCAGTCCTTGGACAGGGGATAGCAATCAGCCCCAGCATTTT
TRBD1,TRBJ2-7,TRBV28,.,CASSRTGEQYF,TGTGCCAGCAGTCGGACAGGCGAGCAGTACTTC
.,TRBJ1-6,TRBV28,.,CASSGGNNYNSPLHF,TGTGCCAGCAGTGGAGGGAACAACTATAATTCACCCCTCCACTTT
.,TRBJ2-1,TRBV27,.,CASSFWGGLNNEQFF,TGTGCCAGCAGTTTTTGGGGGGGCCTAAACAATGAGCAGTTCTTC
TRBD1,TRBJ2-7,TRBV20-1,.,CSAGGPYEQYF,TGCAGTGCAGGGGGCCCCTACGAGCAGTACTTC
.,TRBJ1-5,TRBV28,.,CASSFTGNQPQHF,TGTGCCAGCAGTTTTACAGGCAATCAGCCCCAGCATTTT
.,TRBJ1-6,TRBV5-6,.,CASSLSWQEDNSPLHF,TGTGCCAGCAGCTTGTCTTGGCAGGAAGATAATTCACCCCTCCACTTT
.,TRBJ1-2,TRBV6-1,once,CASSVQGSNYGYTF,TGTGCCAGCAGTGTTCAGGGTTCAAACTATGGCTACACCTTC
.,TRBJ1-5,TRBV6-6,.,CASNFEGLPQHF,TGTGCCAGCAATTTTGAGGGGCTGCCCCAGCATTTT
.,TRBJ2-1,TRBV5-6,.,CASSWGPSTPYNEQFF,TGTGCCAGCAGCTGGGGCCCTAGCACCCCTTACAATGAGCAGTTCTTC
TRBD2,TRBJ2-1,TRBV5-1,.,CASSFKSGGYYNEQFF,TGCGCCAGCAGCTTCAAAAGCGGGGGATACTACAATGAGCAGTTCTTC
TRBD2,TRBJ2-7,TRBV27,.,CASASLAGGSYEQYF,TGTGCCAGTGCCTCCCTAGCGGGAGGAAGCTACGAGCAGTACTTC
.,TRBJ1-1,TRBV28,.,CASSYLISQSNTEAFF,TGTGCCAGCAGTTACTTAATCAGTCAATCGAACACTGAAGCTTTCTTT
TRBD1,TRBJ2-7,TRBV29-1,.,CSVETGGGYEQYF,TGCAGCGTTGAAACAGGGGGCGGCTACGAGCAGTACTTC
.,TRBJ2-3,TRBV11-2,.,CASSLITDTQYF,TGTGCCAGCAGCTTAATAACAGATACGCAGTATTTT
.,TRBJ2-2,TRBV5-6,.,CASSLMTDPNTGELFF,TGTGCCAGCAGCCTGATGACAGACCCGAACACCGGGGAGCTGTTTTTT
.,TRBJ2-7,TRBV5-4,once,CASSPTSGHGYEQYF,TGTGCCAGCAGCCCAACATCGGGACACGGATACGAGCAGTACTTC
.,TRBJ1-5,TRBV19,.,CASTGSWHQPQHF,TGTGCCAGTACCGGGAGCTGGCATCAGCCCCAGCATTTT
.,TRBJ1-1,TRBV7-9,.,CASSLVGGPGEAFF,TGTGCCAGCAGCTTAGTTGGGGGGCCCGGCGAAGCTTTCTTT
TRBD2,TRBJ2-2,TRBV5-1,.,CASSSRTSSGELFF,TGCGCCAGCAGCTCCCGGACTAGCTCCGGGGAGCTGTTTTTT
TRBD1,TRBJ1-2,TRBV2,.,CASREEQGIYGYTF,TGTGCCAGCAGGGAGGAACAGGGGATCTATGGCTACACCTTC
.,TRBJ1-1,TRBV10-3,.,CAISEGLGVAEAFF,TGTGCCATCAGTGAGGGTTTGGGGGTCGCTGAAGCTTTCTTT
TRBD1,TRBJ1-6,TRBV9,.,CASSATGGSNSPLHF,TGTGCCAGCAGCGCCACAGGGGGTAGTAATTCACCCCTCCACTTT
TRBD2,TRBJ2-1,TRBV28,.,CASSSGRRTSGATTLFSSYNEQFF,TGTGCCAGCAGCTCGGGGAGGCGGACTAGCGGGGCAACCACACTATTTAGCTCCTACAATGAGCAGTTCTTC
.,TRBJ1-2,TRBV14,few,CASSQGYYGYTF,TGTGCCAGCAGCCAAGGGTACTATGGCTACACCTTC
TRBD1,TRBJ1-3,TRBV7-9,few,CASSGRTGLANTIYF,TGTGCCAGCAGCGGTCGGACAGGTTTAGCAAACACCATATATTTT
.,TRBJ1-4,TRBV19,.,CASSIRDAGKLFF,TGTGCCAGTAGTATTAGAGATGCTGGAAAACTGTTTTTT
.,TRBJ2-7,TRBV5-4,.,CASSLELVYEQYF,TGTGCCAGCAGCTTGGAACTAGTCTACGAGCAGTACTTC
TRBD2,TRBJ2-7,TRBV28,few,CASSLRLAGTNEQYF,TGTGCCAGCAGTTTAAGACTAGCGGGAACCAACGAGCAGTACTTC
.,TRBJ1-6,TRBV18,.,CASSPIGRRSPLHF,TGTGCCAGCTCACCAATAGGCCGGCGTTCACCCCTCCACTTT
.,TRBJ2-7,TRBV28,.,CASSLIKGSEQYF,TGTGCCAGCAGTTTAATAAAGGGGTCCGAGCAGTACTTC
.,TRBJ2-7,TRBV6-5,.,CASSYSITGSYEQYF,TGTGCCAGCAGTTACTCGATAACAGGCTCCTACGAGCAGTACTTC
.,TRBJ2-5,TRBV9,.,CASSAGHPQETQYF,TGTGCCAGCAGCGCAGGGCATCCCCAAGAGACCCAGTACTTC
.,TRBJ2-7,TRBV6-1,once,CASSAGRIYEQYF,TGTGCCAGCAGTGCGGGACGGATATACGAGCAGTACTTC
TRBD2,TRBJ2-7,TRBV27,.,CASSPWTSGILYEQYF,TGTGCCAGCAGTCCCTGGACTAGCGGGATTTTGTACGAGCAGTACTTC